This TCR beta chain was identified in a study of blood T cell repertoires in COVID-19. In germline, CDR1 is SEHNR, CDR2 FQNEAQ (reference sequence). With 1 base removed from V and 2 bases from J, the gap between germline ends came to 17 bases. The CDR3 is made up of 17 amino acids. Generated by immunoSEQ multiplex PCR, the TCRdb table keeps only in-frame clones and is missing some. The profile covers approximately 210,000 clones, with 80% appearing a single time and approximately 4.3% taken by the ten largest. The rearrangement uses TRBV7-9 and TRBJ1-1, with TRBD1 as a possible D gene (5 bases). This clonotype was sampled from a man under 40 with acute COVID-19. Sequencing was done on a sample of PBMCs or T cells enriched from blood (not recorded which). The CDR3 nucleotides are TGTGCCAGCAGCTTAGGAGGGGCAGGAGGGAAAAACACTGAAGCTTTCTTT. It encodes CASSLGGAGGKNTEAFF.